Below, 3 T cell receptor beta chains from the same sample are listed, as sequenced in a study of T cell responses to AZD1222 COVID-19 vaccine. TCRdb's table, derived via immunoSEQ multiplex PCR, lists solely in-frame clones and lacks some. The table shows around 140,000 clones, with more than 85% occurring only once. The sample consisted of peripheral blood, taken 28 days after the second AZD1222 dose. Source of these receptors: an adult who received the AZD1222 COVID-19 vaccine.

The chain is built from TRBV4-1 and TRBJ1-3; the D is unclear. V dropped 0 bases and J dropped 5 bases, with 11 bases sitting between them. CDR3 size: 15 residues. The germline V gene encodes CDR1 MGHRA and CDR2 YSYEKL. CDR3 sequence (DNA): TGCGCCAGCAGCCAAGATATTGGGCAGAGAAACACCATATATTTT. Translation gives CASSQDIGQRNTIYF.

The chain joins TRBV24-1 to TRBJ2-7, with TRBD1 as a possible D gene (6 bases). V was pared by 5 bases and J by 3 bases, with 13 bases between. The germline V gene has CDR1 KGHDR and CDR2 SFDVKD. CDR3 size: 14 residues. DNA for the CDR3: TGTGCCACCAGTGTGGGGCCCAGGGGCTACGAGCAGTACTTC. Residues: CATSVGPRGYEQYF.

V usage is TRBV18 and J usage is TRBJ2-3; D remains ambiguous. Trimming shortened V by 3 bases and J by 3 bases, and 4 bases separated the two germline ends. The CDR3 consists of 12 residues. CDR1 KGHSH and CDR2 LQKENI come from the germline V gene. CDR3 sequence (DNA): TGTGCCAGCTCACCCGAGACAGATACGCAGTATTTT. It encodes CASSPETDTQYF.